The count of the clone carrying this TCR beta chain is one. There are 15 residues in the CDR3. V was clipped by 7 bases and J by 4 bases; unmatched bases: 9. Germline-derived CDR1 and CDR2 are MNHNS and SASEGT. The sample originates from a study of cytomegalovirus exposure and HLA in healthy donors. Researchers ran the PCR with 60 Vbeta and 13 Jbeta primers. The data were produced by immunoSEQ multiplex PCR, yet TCRdb's version contains in-frame clones alone and is incomplete. The table shows some 110,000 clones, with 77% occurring only once. The TCR sequence derives from a middle-aged woman in good health and CMV-seropositive. Specimen: PBMCs. The genes are TRBV6-1 and TRBJ2-5; TRBD2 matches at 10 bases. The CDR3 DNA sequence: TGTGCCAGCATCAGGTGGCCTAGCGGGAGAGAGACCCAGTACTTC. Residues: CASIRWPSGRETQYF.